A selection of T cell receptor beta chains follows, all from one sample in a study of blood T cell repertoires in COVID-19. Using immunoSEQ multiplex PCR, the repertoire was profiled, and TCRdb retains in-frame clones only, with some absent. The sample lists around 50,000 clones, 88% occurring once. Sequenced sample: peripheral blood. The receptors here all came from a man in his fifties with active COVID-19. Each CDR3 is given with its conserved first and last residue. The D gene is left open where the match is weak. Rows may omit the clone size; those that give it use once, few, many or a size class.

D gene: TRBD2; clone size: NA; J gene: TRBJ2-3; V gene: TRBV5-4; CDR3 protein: CASTVRGSGGVDTQYF
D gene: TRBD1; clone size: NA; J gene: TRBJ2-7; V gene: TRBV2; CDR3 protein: CASSALGTGEAYF
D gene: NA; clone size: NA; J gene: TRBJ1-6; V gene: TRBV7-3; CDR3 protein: CASSFNRNSPLHF
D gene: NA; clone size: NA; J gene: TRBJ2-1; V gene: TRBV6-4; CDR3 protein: CASRKTSGEQFF
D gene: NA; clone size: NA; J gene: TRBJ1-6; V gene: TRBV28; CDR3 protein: CASSLPGADSPLHF
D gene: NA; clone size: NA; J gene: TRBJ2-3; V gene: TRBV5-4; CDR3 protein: CASGSGTDTQYF
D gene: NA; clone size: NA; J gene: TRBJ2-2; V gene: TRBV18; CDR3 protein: CASSPGAPGELFF
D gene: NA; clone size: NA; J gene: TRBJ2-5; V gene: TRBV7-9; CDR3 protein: CASSLRSDQYF
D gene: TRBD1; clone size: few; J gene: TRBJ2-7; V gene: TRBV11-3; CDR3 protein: CASSPGGGQGAREQYF
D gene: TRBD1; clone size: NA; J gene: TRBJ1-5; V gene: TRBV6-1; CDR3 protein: CASSGSTGAASNQPQHF
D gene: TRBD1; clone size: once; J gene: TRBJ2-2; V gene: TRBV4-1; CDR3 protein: CASSRPTGEAGELFF
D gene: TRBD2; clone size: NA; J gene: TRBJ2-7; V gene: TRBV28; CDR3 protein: CASSLGLAQGYEQYF
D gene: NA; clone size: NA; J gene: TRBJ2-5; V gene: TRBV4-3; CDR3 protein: CASSQGRSRTQYF
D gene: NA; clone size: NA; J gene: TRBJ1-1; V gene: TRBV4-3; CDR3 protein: CASSQDGKGVAEAFF
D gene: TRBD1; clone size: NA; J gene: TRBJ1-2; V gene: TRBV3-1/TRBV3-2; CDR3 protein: CASSQEGQALGYTF
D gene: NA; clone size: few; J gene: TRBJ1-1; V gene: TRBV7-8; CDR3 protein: CASSPLPAEAFF
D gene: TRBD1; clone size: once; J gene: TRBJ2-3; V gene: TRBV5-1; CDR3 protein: CASSNDREPDTQYF
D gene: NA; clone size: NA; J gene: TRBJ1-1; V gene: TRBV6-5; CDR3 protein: CASSVIGAFEAFF
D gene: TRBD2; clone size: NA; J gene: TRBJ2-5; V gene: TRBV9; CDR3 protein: CASSTSPGLVGETQYF
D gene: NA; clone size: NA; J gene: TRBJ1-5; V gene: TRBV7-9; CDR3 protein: CASSPATYSNQPQHF
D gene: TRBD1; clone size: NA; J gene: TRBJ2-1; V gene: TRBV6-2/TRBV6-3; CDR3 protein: CASSSRGGGTNEQFF
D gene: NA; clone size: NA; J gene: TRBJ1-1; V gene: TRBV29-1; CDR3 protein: CSAASIYTEAFF
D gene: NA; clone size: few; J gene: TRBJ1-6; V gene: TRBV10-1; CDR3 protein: CASSAREKSPLHF
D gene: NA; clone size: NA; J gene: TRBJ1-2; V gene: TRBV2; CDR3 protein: CASRLQGIYGYTF
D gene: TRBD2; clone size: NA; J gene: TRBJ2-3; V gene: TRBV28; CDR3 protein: CASSPRASGRRNTQYF
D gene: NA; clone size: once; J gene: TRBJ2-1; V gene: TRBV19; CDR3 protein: CASSPRLSYNEQFF
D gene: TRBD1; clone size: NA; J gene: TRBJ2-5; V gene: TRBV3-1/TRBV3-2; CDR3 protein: CASSRQGGEAETQYF
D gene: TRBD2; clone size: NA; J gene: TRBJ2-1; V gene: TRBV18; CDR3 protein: CASSPRVMGGGANNEQFF
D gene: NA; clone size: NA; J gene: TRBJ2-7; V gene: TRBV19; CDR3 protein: CASSISHSSYEQYF
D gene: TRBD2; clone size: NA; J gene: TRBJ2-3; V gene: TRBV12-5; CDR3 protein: CASGYSGSDTQYF
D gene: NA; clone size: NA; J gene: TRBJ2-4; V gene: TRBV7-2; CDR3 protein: CASSLRSKRGRVENIQYF
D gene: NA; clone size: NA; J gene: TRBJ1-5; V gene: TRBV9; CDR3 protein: CASSGLGSNQPQHF
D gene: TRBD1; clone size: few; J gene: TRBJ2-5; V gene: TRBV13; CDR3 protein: CASSYSRDRGLETQYF
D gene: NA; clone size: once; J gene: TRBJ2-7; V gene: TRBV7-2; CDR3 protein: CASSPGSSGPYEQYF
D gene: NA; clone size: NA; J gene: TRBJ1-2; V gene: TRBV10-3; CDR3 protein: CAIPAPGGFYGYTF
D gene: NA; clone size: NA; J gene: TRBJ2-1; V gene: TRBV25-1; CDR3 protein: CASSVTGFDEQFF
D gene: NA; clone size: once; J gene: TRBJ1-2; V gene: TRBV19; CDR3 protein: CASSIGSGLTAYGYTF
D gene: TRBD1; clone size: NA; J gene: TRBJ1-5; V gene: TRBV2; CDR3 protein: CASRTGAYQPQHF
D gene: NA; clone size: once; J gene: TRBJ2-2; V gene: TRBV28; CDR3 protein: CASSLGGNTGELFF
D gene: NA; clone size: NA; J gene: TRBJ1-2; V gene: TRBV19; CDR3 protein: CASSIARQAYGYTF
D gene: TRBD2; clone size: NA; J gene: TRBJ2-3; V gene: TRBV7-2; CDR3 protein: CASSPLTSGGPYHTQYF
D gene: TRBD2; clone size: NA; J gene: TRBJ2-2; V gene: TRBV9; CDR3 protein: CASSVGLAGGRRTGELFF